This TCR beta chain was sequenced during a study of T cells in tuberculosis. Turning to the study itself: This South African cohort compared adolescents with or without latent tuberculosis against adults with active tuberculosis.

The CDR3 is 15 amino acids. CDR1 is SGHAT and CDR2 is FQDESV in the germline V gene (reference sequence). Trimming took 5 bases from V and 1 from J; bases not matched to a gene: 4. On this clone: Antigen specificity is unknown.

Profiling relied on immunoSEQ multiplex PCR, and the TCRdb table lists in-frame clones only, not all of them. The sample lists 45,000 or so clones; about 95% were seen once. Study-wide findings and caveats: GMM-specific TCRs were nearer to active tuberculosis alpha repertoires, suggesting expansion.

The J gene is TRBJ2-2, the V gene TRBV11-1; 7 bases map to TRBD1. Sequenced: PBMCs. The receptor comes from a donor between 10 and 35 years old with latent tuberculosis or without tuberculosis infection. CDR3 nucleotides: TGTGCCAGCAGCCTCCGACAGGGGAACACCGGGGAGCTGTTTTTT. Protein: CASSLRQGNTGELFF.